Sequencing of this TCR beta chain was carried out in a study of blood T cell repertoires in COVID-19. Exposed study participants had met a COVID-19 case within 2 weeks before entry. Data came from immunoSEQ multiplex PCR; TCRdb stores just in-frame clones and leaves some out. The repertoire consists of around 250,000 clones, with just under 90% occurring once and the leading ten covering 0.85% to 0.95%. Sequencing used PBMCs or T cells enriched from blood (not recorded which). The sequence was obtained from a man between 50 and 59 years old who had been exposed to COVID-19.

This CDR3 reads CASSQDWRDTQYF. In DNA form, the CDR3 reads TGTGCCAGCAGCCAAGATTGGAGGGATACGCAGTATTTT. The rearrangement joins TRBV4-2 to TRBJ2-3; D is possibly TRBD2 (5 bases). Germline V lookup: CDR1 LGHNA, CDR2 YNFKEQ. This CDR3 is built from 13 residues. The V end was cut by 0 bases, the J end by 6 bases, with 7 bases between.